This TCR beta chain is from a study of T-cell memory formation after mild COVID-19 (dated by TCRdb to 2020 to 2023). The study in broad terms: TCR sequence clusters from the two donors were largely donor specific. Two young, previously healthy adult volunteers made up the cohort, one male and one female. In two donors, T-cell clones that expanded and contracted after mild COVID-19 were followed by sequencing TCRalpha and TCRbeta repertoires longitudinally.

This clonotype was seen only a few times. Its antigen has not been determined. The sample holds no much larger clone one base away, and base qualities are not on file. Via the germline V gene, CDR1 is SGDLS and CDR2 YYNGEE. The CDR3, from cysteine to phenylalanine, totals 15 residues. The entry retains the CDR3 DNA only, 45 bases that are in frame from base 1. Trimming takes 2 bases from V and 7 bases from J, and the germline ends sit 15 bases apart. The paper's findings and limits, for the study overall: Whether the second-wave clones peaking on day 37 were SARS-CoV-2 specific was not confirmed. Clones contracting from day 15 to 85 had balanced CD4/CD8 phenotypes, while a second wave expanding from day 15 to 37 was biased towards CD4+. The study included only a couple of mild cases, and larger cohorts that include severe cases with pre-infection samples were judged to be necessary. Contracting CD4+ clones appeared mostly in the CM and EM memory subsets, whereas CD8+ clones were enriched in EMRA. Some responding clones were detected in pre-infection memory, suggesting pre-existing cross-reactive memory T cells joined the SARS-CoV-2 response.

PBMCs were isolated by Ficoll-Paque density gradient centrifugation. TCRdb lists the instrument as Illumina NovaSeq 6000. TCRalpha and TCRbeta cDNA libraries were built by 5'RACE with constant-segment primers, adding sample barcodes and unique molecular identifiers. RNA was extracted from every sample with Trizol reagent. Amplification of the libraries took two PCR steps, and the second step added a second sample barcode plus Illumina TruSeq adapters. Sequencing of libraries was performed on an Illumina NovaSeq with 2 x 150 bp paired-end reads. For the original study's pipeline: Reads were demultiplexed and collapsed into UMI-guided consensus sequences with migec v1.2.7. With mixcr v2.1.11, UMI consensuses were aligned to TRA and TRB V and J templates and assembled into clonotypes. A clonotype was counted as expanded or contracted only when both edgeR and NoisET called the clonotype significant, with the noise models trained on biological replicates. edgeR calls used a false discovery rate-adjusted p below 0.01 and a log2 fold-change threshold of 1. As an exploratory analysis of dynamics, max-normalized trajectories of the 1000 most abundant clonotypes were examined with PCA combined with hierarchical clustering. Separately sequenced CD4+ and CD8+ repertoires were used to assign a CD4 or CD8 phenotype to each responding clone. TCRdb's own reprocessing of the public reads used fastp at Q25 and MiXCR and kept productive beta chains. CDR3 protein duplicates are merged, each entry listing the most common genes and DNA. TCRdb, rather than the study authors, made the V and J calls. Present in this sample are under 400,000 distinct CDR3 sequences, around 20% of which were seen just once. Around 12% of the sample comes from the top ten.

The specimen was PBMCs or a T cell subset sorted from them (not recorded which). The sequence is built from TRBV9 and TRBJ2-2, with no confident D gene call. This clonotype was obtained from an adult woman who had mild COVID-19 (a few samples of this study predate the infection). The sample titles of this study are shuffled in the database, so cell type and time point are left out; the donor was told from shared clones. The CDR3 in this case is CASSVRRESDGELFF. The DNA sequence is TGTGCCAGCAGCGTCCGGAGAGAATCCGACGGGGAGCTGTTTTTT.